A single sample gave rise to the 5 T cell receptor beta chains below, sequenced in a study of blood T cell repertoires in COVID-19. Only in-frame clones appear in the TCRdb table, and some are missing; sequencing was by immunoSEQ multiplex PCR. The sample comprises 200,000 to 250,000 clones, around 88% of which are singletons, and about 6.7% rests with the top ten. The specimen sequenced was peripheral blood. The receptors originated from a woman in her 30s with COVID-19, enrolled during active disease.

The CDR3 DNA is TGCGCCAGCAGCTTGGGCGGGAGGATACGCCCGGGAGATACGCAGTATTTT. Encoded protein: CASSLGGRIRPGDTQYF. The chain uses TRBV5-1 and TRBJ2-3, with TRBD2 matching over 8 bases. The CDR3 is 17 residues long. After removal of 0 bases from V and 5 bases from J, the junction contained 11 bases not matched to a gene. Germline V CDR1 and CDR2: SGHRS, YFSETQ. Based on the CDR3 plus reference TRBV5-1 and TRBJ2-3, the full variable domain is KAGVTQTPRYLIKTRGQQVTLSCSPISGHRSVSWYQQTPGQGLQFLFEYFSETQRNKGNFPGRFSGRQFSNSRSEMNVSTLELGDSALYLCASSLGGRIRPGDTQYFGPGTRLTVL.

This chain's CDR3 is CASSMGLAGGSRVEQFF. CDR3 nucleotide sequence: TGTGCCAGCAGCATGGGACTAGCGGGGGGGTCACGTGTCGAGCAGTTCTTC. This sequence joins TRBV5-4 and TRBJ2-1; 16 bases match TRBD2. The CDR3 has 17 residues. Germline loops: CDR1 SGHNT, CDR2 YYREEE (reference sequence). V was pared by 4 bases and J by 10 bases, with 11 bases of the junction left unmatched.

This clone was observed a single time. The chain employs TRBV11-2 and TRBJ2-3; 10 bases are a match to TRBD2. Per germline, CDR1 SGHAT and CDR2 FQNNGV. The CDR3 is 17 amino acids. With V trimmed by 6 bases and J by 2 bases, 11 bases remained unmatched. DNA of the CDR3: TGTGCCAGCAGAAAAACTCGGACTAGCGGAACCACAGATACGCAGTATTTT. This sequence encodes CASRKTRTSGTTDTQYF.

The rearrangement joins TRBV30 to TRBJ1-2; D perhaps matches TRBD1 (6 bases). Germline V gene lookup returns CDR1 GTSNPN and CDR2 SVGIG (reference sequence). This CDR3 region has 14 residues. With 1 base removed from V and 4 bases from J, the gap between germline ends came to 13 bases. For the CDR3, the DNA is TGTGCCTGGAGTGCCAACAGGGTACGCTATGGCTACACCTTC. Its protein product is CAWSANRVRYGYTF. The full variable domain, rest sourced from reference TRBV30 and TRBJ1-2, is SQTIHQWPATLVQPVGSPLSLECTVEGTSNPNLYWYRQAAGRGLQLLFYSVGIGQISSEVPQNLSASRPQDRQFILSSKKLLLSDSGFYLCAWSANRVRYGYTFGSGTRLTVV.

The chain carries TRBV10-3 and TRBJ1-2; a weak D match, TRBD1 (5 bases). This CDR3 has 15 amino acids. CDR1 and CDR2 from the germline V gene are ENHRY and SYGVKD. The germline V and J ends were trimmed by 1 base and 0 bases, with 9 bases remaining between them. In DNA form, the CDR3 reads TGTGCCATCAGTGAGTGGGGGGATGCTAACTATGGCTACACCTTC. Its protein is CAISEWGDANYGYTF.